A single T cell receptor (beta chain) is shown here with its context. What it recognizes is unknown. The study ran its PCR with 60 Vbeta and 13 Jbeta primers. The assay was immunoSEQ multiplex PCR, and TCRdb's table has in-frame clones only and misses some. Among 150,000 to 200,000 clones listed, approximately 80% were seen once. This specimen belongs to a study of cytomegalovirus exposure and HLA in healthy donors. In germline, CDR1 is MDHEN, CDR2 SYDVKM. The V end lost 3 bases, the J end lost 1 base, and 6 bases lay between the germline ends. The CDR3 loop spans 13 amino acids. General observations from the study: V- and J-gene trimming of TCR beta was linked (in a later analysis) to a missense DCLRE1C variant. As a later analysis revealed, most CMV-associated TCR beta chains appeared HLA-restricted.

The receptor was derived from a woman aged 45-65 years in good health and CMV-seropositive. The sequenced sample consisted of PBMCs. The genes are TRBV28 and TRBJ1-2; no clear D. The CDR3 loop reads CASSLQVNYGYTF. In DNA, the CDR3 is TGTGCCAGCAGTTTGCAGGTTAACTATGGCTACACCTTC.